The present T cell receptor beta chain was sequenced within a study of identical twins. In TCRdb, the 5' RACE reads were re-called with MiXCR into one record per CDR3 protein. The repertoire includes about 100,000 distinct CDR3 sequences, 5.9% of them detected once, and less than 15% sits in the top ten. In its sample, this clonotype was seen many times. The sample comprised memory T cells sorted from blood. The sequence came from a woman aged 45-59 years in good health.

Written as DNA, the CDR3 is TGCAGCGTAACGGGGGCCGGCTACGAGCAGTACTTC. It codes for CSVTGAGYEQYF. The genes are TRBV29-1 and TRBJ2-7; D might be TRBD1 or TRBD2, each matching 6 bases. CDR1 and CDR2 (germline): SQVTM, ANQGSEA. The CDR3 runs to 12 residues. V was clipped by 6 bases and J by 3 bases, with 12 bases between them.